The entry below describes one TCR beta chain. This sample is drawn from a study of response to subunit inactivated influenza vaccine. The V end lost 3 bases, the J end lost 6 bases, and 9 bases lay between the germline ends. Germline V gene sequence: CDR1 LGHDT, CDR2 YNNKEL (reference sequence). The CDR3 spans 13 residues. Using its own MiXCR run on the RT-PCR reads, TCRdb lists one record per CDR3 protein. Of more than 450,000 distinct CDR3 sequences listed, 11% are singletons. These records were also assigned to another study, of T cells expressing NK-cell markers. That work contributes: UMI-tagged 5'RACE template switching yielded the TCR beta cDNA. Serological testing identified seven of the eight sequenced donors as HCMV-seropositive and one as seronegative.

The specimen comprised PBMCs from blood, sampled on the day of vaccination. The chain links TRBV3-1 to TRBJ1-5; D not resolved. The sequence derives from a man aged 45-60 years who received an inactivated influenza vaccine. CDR3 in DNA: TGTGCCAGCAGCCAGAAGACTAGTCAGCCCCAGCATTTT. Translated, it gives CASSQKTSQPQHF. Complete variable domain (other parts from reference TRBV3-1 and TRBJ1-5): DTAVSQTPKYLVTQMGNDKSIKCEQNLGHDTMYWYKQDSKKFLKIMFSYNNKELIINETVPNRFSPKSPDKAHLNLHINSLELGDSAVYFCASSQKTSQPQHFGDGTRLSIL.